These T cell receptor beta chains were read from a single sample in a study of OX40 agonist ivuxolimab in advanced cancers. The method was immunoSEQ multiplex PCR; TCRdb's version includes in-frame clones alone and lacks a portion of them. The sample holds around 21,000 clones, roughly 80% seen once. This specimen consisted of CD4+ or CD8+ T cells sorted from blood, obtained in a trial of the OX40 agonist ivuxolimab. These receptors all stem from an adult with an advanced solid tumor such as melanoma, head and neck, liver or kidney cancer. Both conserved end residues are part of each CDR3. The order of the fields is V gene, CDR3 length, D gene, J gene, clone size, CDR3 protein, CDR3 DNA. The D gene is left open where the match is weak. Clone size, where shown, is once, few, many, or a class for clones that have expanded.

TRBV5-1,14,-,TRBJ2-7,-,CASSLTLSVREQYF,TGCGCCAGCAGCTTGACTCTCTCTGTTCGGGAGCAGTACTTC
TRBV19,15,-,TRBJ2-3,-,CASSLSLAQTDTQYF,TGTGCCAGTAGTCTTTCATTAGCTCAGACAGATACGCAGTATTTT
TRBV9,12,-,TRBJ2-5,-,CASSPTGETQYF,TGTGCCAGCAGCCCAACTGGGGAGACCCAGTACTTC
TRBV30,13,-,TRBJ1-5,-,CAWKGQGNQPQHF,TGTGCCTGGAAGGGGCAGGGAAATCAGCCCCAGCATTTT
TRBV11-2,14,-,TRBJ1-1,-,CASSLGPQGTEAFF,TGTGCCAGCAGCTTAGGCCCCCAGGGCACTGAAGCTTTCTTT
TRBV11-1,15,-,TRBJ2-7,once,CASSPRQGPSYEQYF,TGTGCCAGCAGCCCACGGCAGGGGCCCTCCTACGAGCAGTACTTC
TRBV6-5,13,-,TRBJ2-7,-,CASKGISSYEQYF,TGTGCCAGCAAGGGGATTAGCTCCTACGAGCAGTACTTC
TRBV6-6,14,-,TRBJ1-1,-,CASSYSPWNTEAFF,TGTGCCAGCAGTTACAGCCCTTGGAACACTGAAGCTTTCTTT
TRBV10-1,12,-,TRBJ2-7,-,CASSRNVYEQYF,TGCGCCAGCTCTAGGAATGTCTACGAGCAGTACTTC
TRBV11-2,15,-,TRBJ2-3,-,CASSLAGVASDTQYF,TGTGCCAGCAGCTTAGCTGGAGTCGCGTCAGATACGCAGTATTTT
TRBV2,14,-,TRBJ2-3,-,CASTLGQPTDTQYF,TGTGCCAGCACCCTCGGACAGCCCACAGATACGCAGTATTTT
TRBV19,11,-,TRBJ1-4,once,CASSIQGKLFF,TGTGCCAGTAGTATACAGGGGAAACTGTTTTTT